The rows below give T cell receptor beta chains drawn from one sample of a study of T cells in Graves' hyperthyroidism and ophthalmopathy. TCRdb recomputed calls from the multiplex PCR reads with MiXCR, one row per CDR3 protein. The sample lists under 350,000 distinct CDR3 sequences; approximately 15% were seen once. What was sequenced was blood. These receptors were collected from a woman in her sixties with Graves' ophthalmopathy. Each CDR3 is given with its conserved first and last residue. Each record gives: CDR3 protein, CDR3 DNA, J gene, V gene, clone size, D gene. A D gene is named only where the DNA matches it firmly. Not all rows give a size; the values are once, few, many and, for expanded clones, a class.

CASSPGTGWEDTQYF | TGTGCCAGCAGTCCCGGGACAGGGTGGGAAGATACGCAGTATTTT | TRBJ2-3 | TRBV13 | many | TRBD1
CATSARDRGNNQHQHF | TGTGCCACCAGTGCCCGGGACAGGGGTAACAATCAGCACCAGCATTTT | TRBJ1-5 | TRBV15 | NA | TRBD1
CASSLVLVATGANVLTF | TGTGCCAGCAGCTTGGTCCTGGTGGCTACTGGGGCCAACGTCCTGACTTTC | TRBJ2-6 | TRBV5-5 | NA | NA
CSARETGVTSVGYTF | TGCAGTGCTAGGGAGACAGGGGTCACGTCAGTTGGCTACACCTTC | TRBJ1-2 | TRBV20-1 | many | TRBD1
CASSLVLGTGLGKQYF | TGTGCCAGCAGCTTAGTTTTGGGGACAGGTTTGGGAAAGCAGTACTTC | TRBJ2-7 | TRBV11-2 | few | TRBD1
CSAPKTSGRPLPTGELFF | TGCAGTGCTCCAAAAACTAGCGGGAGGCCCCTACCGACCGGGGAGCTGTTTTTT | TRBJ2-2 | TRBV20-1 | NA | TRBD2
CASSLSGSKETQYF | TGTGCCAGCAGTCTCTCGGGATCTAAAGAGACCCAGTACTTC | TRBJ2-5 | TRBV28 | few | NA
CASSTSANTGELFF | TGTGCCAGCAGCACTAGCGCCAACACCGGGGAGCTGTTTTTT | TRBJ2-2 | TRBV7-3 | few | TRBD2
CASSPGRDSYEQYF | TGTGCCAGCAGCCCAGGAAGGGATAGTTACGAGCAGTACTTC | TRBJ2-7 | TRBV7-6 | many | NA
CASRQDTNYGYTF | TGTGCCAGCAGACAGGACACCAACTATGGCTACACCTTC | TRBJ1-2 | TRBV6-2/TRBV6-3 | many | NA
CASSLANLRYSGANVLTF | TGTGCCAGCAGCTTGGCCAACCTACGGTACTCTGGGGCCAACGTCCTGACTTTC | TRBJ2-6 | TRBV5-6 | NA | NA
CAISESQRGYTEAFF | TGTGCCATCAGTGAGTCGCAAAGGGGGTACACTGAAGCTTTCTTT | TRBJ1-1 | TRBV10-3 | many | NA
CAGKEQGTYEQYF | TGTGCCGGCAAAGAACAGGGAACCTACGAGCAGTACTTC | TRBJ2-7 | TRBV28 | few | NA
CASRTGVGEQYF | TGTGCCAGCCGCACAGGGGTGGGCGAGCAGTACTTC | TRBJ2-7 | TRBV12-3/TRBV12-4 | NA | TRBD1
CASSQVGRIPDTQYF | TGTGCCAGCAGCCAAGTTGGCCGGATCCCAGATACGCAGTATTTT | TRBJ2-3 | TRBV14 | few | NA
CSVDHEKDYGYTF | TGCAGCGTTGATCATGAGAAGGACTATGGCTACACCTTC | TRBJ1-2 | TRBV29-1 | NA | NA
CASSLDGGPYEQYF | TGTGCCAGCAGTTTAGATGGAGGGCCCTACGAGCAGTACTTC | TRBJ2-7 | TRBV27 | many | NA
CASSLAAGGPYEQYF | TGTGCCAGCAGCTTAGCCGCGGGGGGTCCCTACGAGCAGTACTTC | TRBJ2-7 | TRBV7-2 | many | TRBD2
CASSLIAGDTGELFF | TGTGCCAGCAGTTTGATAGCGGGAGACACCGGGGAGCTGTTTTTT | TRBJ2-2 | TRBV12-3/TRBV12-4 | many | TRBD2
CASSPRGWTEAFF | TGTGCCAGCTCACCTCGCGGTTGGACTGAAGCTTTCTTT | TRBJ1-1 | TRBV18 | many | NA
CASSTGQLGKNIQYF | TGTGCCAGCAGCACCGGACAGCTAGGCAAAAACATTCAGTACTTC | TRBJ2-4 | TRBV5-4 | NA | NA
CSARGAGSSYNEQFF | TGCAGTGCTAGAGGGGCAGGGAGCTCCTACAATGAGCAGTTCTTC | TRBJ2-1 | TRBV20-1 | few | NA
CASSSPGQGAGNEKLFF | TGTGCCAGCAGCTCTCCGGGACAGGGGGCAGGCAATGAAAAACTGTTTTTT | TRBJ1-4 | TRBV11-2 | NA | TRBD1
CASSVVMLPNSPLHF | TGTGCCAGCAGCGTAGTTATGCTCCCTAATTCACCCCTCCACTTT | TRBJ1-6 | TRBV9 | few | NA
CASSSRPGTGLADTQYF | TGTGCCAGCAGCTCACGTCCCGGGACAGGGTTGGCAGATACGCAGTATTTT | TRBJ2-3 | TRBV7-2 | many | TRBD1
CASSQERGGWDTQYF | TGCGCCAGCAGCCAAGAGCGGGGGGGCTGGGATACGCAGTATTTT | TRBJ2-3 | TRBV4-3 | NA | TRBD2
CASSPVQDYEQYF | TGTGCCAGCTCACCTGTACAAGACTACGAGCAGTACTTC | TRBJ2-7 | TRBV18 | many | NA
CASIKQGTGELFF | TGTGCCAGCATTAAACAGGGCACCGGGGAGCTGTTTTTT | TRBJ2-2 | TRBV5-5 | many | NA
CSARGTSGNSYEQYF | TGCAGTGCTAGGGGGACTAGCGGGAATTCCTACGAGCAGTACTTC | TRBJ2-7 | TRBV20-1 | many | TRBD2
CASSLDLLGNEQYF | TGTGCCAGCAGCTTAGATCTTTTGGGGAACGAGCAGTACTTC | TRBJ2-7 | TRBV11-2 | many | NA
CASSSVTAYNEQFF | TGCGCCAGCAGCTCGGTGACAGCCTACAATGAGCAGTTCTTC | TRBJ2-1 | TRBV5-1 | few | NA
CASSRGGTYSNQPQHF | TGTGCCAGCAGCCGAGGGGGGACTTATAGCAATCAGCCCCAGCATTTT | TRBJ1-5 | TRBV13 | many | NA
CASSPAVSSYNEQFF | TGTGCCAGCTCACCGGCGGTGAGCTCCTACAATGAGCAGTTCTTC | TRBJ2-1 | TRBV18 | many | NA
CASGSTWDTHNEKLFF | TGCGCCAGCGGCTCCACCTGGGACACCCATAATGAAAAACTGTTTTTT | TRBJ1-4 | TRBV5-1 | NA | NA
CASSLRTVGGANTGELFF | TGCGCCAGCAGCTTGAGAACGGTTGGCGGAGCGAACACCGGGGAGCTGTTTTTT | TRBJ2-2 | TRBV5-1 | many | NA
CASSESGPSNSPLHF | TGCGCCAGCAGTGAGTCTGGGCCAAGTAATTCACCCCTCCACTTT | TRBJ1-6 | TRBV10-2 | few | NA
CASSWAGVRETQYF | TGTGCCAGCAGTTGGGCAGGGGTACGAGAGACCCAGTACTTC | TRBJ2-5 | TRBV27 | few | NA
CASSWGAVQYF | TGTGCCAGCAGTTGGGGAGCGGTCCAGTACTTC | TRBJ2-5 | TRBV28 | many | NA
CSARNIDEQYF | TGCAGTGCTAGAAATATTGACGAGCAGTACTTC | TRBJ2-7 | TRBV20-1 | NA | NA
CASSQGGPEQYF | TGTGCCAGCAGTCAAGGGGGGCCCGAGCAGTACTTC | TRBJ2-7 | TRBV6-1 | NA | NA
CASSPTRQGAGGELFF | TGTGCCAGCAGCCCGACGAGACAGGGGGCCGGCGGGGAGCTGTTTTTT | TRBJ2-2 | TRBV9 | NA | TRBD1
CSARDSGEKLFF | TGCAGTGCTAGGGACAGTGGCGAAAAACTGTTTTTT | TRBJ1-4 | TRBV20-1 | NA | NA
CASSPSAGYQETQYF | TGTGCCAGCAGCCCTTCTGCGGGGTACCAAGAGACCCAGTACTTC | TRBJ2-5 | TRBV12-3/TRBV12-4 | NA | NA
CASSLGLAPGKQYF | TGTGCCAGCAGTTTAGGACTGGCCCCGGGGAAGCAGTACTTC | TRBJ2-7 | TRBV28 | few | NA
CASSAPAGTANTDTQYF | TGTGCCAGCAGCGCCCCGGCCGGGACTGCTAATACGGATACGCAGTATTTT | TRBJ2-3 | TRBV7-9 | many | NA
CASSFFRGSFPQEDTDTQHF | TGTGCCAGCAGTTTTTTTCGCGGGAGTTTCCCCCAGGAAGACACAGATACGCAGCATTTT | TRBJ1-5 | TRBV28 | NA | NA
CASSPLAENTGELFF | TGTGCCAGCAGCCCCCTGGCAGAGAACACCGGGGAGCTGTTTTTT | TRBJ2-2 | TRBV5-4 | NA | NA
CATRGWAGELFF | TGTGCCACCAGGGGTTGGGCCGGGGAGCTGTTTTTT | TRBJ2-2 | TRBV24-1 | many | NA
CATYSGAGELFF | TGTGCCACCTATTCGGGAGCCGGGGAGCTGTTTTTT | TRBJ2-2 | TRBV24-1 | few | NA
CASSEGQDVDKNIQYF | TGTGCCAGCAGCGAGGGACAGGACGTAGACAAAAACATTCAGTACTTC | TRBJ2-4 | TRBV2 | many | TRBD1
CASVGLDPNTGELFF | TGCGCCAGCGTGGGACTCGATCCAAACACCGGGGAGCTGTTTTTT | TRBJ2-2 | TRBV5-1 | few | NA
CASRQRGFGNTIYF | TGTGCCAGCCGCCAGAGGGGATTTGGAAACACCATATATTTT | TRBJ1-3 | TRBV3-1 | few | NA
CATLTILAGVVREQFF | TGTGCCACCCTTACAATACTAGCGGGAGTTGTCCGTGAGCAGTTCTTC | TRBJ2-1 | TRBV28 | NA | TRBD2